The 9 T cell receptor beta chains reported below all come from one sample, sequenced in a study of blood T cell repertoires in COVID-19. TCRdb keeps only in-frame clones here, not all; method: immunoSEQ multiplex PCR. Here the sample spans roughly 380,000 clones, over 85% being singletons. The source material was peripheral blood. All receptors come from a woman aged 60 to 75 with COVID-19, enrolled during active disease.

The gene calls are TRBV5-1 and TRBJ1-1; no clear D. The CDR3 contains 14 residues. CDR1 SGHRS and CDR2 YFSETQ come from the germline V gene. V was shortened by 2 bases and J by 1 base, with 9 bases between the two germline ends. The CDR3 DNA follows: TGCGCCAGCAGCTTCCCAGGTGGGAACACTGAAGCTTTCTTT. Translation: CASSFPGGNTEAFF.

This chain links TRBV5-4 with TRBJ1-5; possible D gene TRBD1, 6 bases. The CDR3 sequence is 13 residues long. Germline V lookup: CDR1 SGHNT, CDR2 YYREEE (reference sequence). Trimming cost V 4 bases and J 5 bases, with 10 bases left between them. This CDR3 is CASSKNRDQPQHF. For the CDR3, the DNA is TGTGCCAGCAGCAAAAACAGGGATCAGCCCCAGCATTTT.

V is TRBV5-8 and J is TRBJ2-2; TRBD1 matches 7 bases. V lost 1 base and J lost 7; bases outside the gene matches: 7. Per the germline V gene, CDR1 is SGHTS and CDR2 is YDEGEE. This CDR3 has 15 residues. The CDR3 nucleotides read TGTGCCAGCAGCTTGTCCCCACAGGGGATCGGGGAGCTGTTTTTT. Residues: CASSLSPQGIGELFF.

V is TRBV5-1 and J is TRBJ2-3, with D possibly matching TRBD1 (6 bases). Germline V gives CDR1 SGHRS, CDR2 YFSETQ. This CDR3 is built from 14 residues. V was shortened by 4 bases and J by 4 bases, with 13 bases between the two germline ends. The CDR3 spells CASSGGQPSDTQYF. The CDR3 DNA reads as TGCGCCAGCAGCGGGGGCCAGCCCTCAGATACGCAGTATTTT.

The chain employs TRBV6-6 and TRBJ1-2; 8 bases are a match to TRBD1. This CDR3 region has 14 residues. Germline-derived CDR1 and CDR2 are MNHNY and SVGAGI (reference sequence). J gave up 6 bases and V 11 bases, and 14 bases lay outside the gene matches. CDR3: CAGRAGGAFDGYTF. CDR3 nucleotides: TGTGCCGGGAGGGCAGGGGGCGCCTTCGATGGCTACACCTTC.

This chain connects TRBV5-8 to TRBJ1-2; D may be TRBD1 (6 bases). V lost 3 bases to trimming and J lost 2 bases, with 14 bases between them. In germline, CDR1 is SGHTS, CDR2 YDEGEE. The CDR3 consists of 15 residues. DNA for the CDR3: TGTGCCAGCAGCTACCCGGGAGGGGGGAACTATGGCTACACCTTC. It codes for CASSYPGGGNYGYTF.

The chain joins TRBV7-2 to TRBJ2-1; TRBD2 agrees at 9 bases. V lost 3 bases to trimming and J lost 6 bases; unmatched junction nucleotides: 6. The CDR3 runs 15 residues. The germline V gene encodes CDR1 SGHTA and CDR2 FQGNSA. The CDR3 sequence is CASSLRRGGSNEQFF. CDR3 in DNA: TGTGCCAGCAGCTTGCGGCGGGGGGGGTCCAATGAGCAGTTCTTC.

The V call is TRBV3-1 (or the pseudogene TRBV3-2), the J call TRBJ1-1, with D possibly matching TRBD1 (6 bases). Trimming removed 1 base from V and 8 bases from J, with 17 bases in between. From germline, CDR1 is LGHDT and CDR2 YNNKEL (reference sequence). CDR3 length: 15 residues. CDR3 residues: CASSQATGLRPEAFF. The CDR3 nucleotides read TGTGCCAGCAGCCAAGCCACAGGGCTCAGGCCGGAAGCTTTCTTT.

CDR3 sequence (DNA): TGTGCCAGTACTTCCGGGACAGTGGACAACACCATATATTTT. This codes for CASTSGTVDNTIYF. The V gene is TRBV19, the J gene TRBJ1-3; the match to TRBD1 covers 7 bases. Germline lookup yields CDR1 LNHDA and CDR2 SQIVND (reference sequence). Trimming cost V 7 bases and J 7 bases; bases outside gene matches: 10. The CDR3 extends over 14 amino acids.